Below are 5 T cell receptor beta chains sequenced from a single sample in a study of post-analysis software for immune sequencing data. Study-level findings and limits: Five TRBV segments, including TRBV5-6, TRBV5-1 and TRBV20-1, were more frequent in patients than controls.

Built from TCR beta cDNA, the libraries had unique molecular identifiers in them. TCRdb reprocessed the PCR reads via MiXCR and lists one record per CDR3 protein. This table has 700,000 to 800,000 distinct CDR3 sequences, 25% to 30% appearing once. These receptors have no identified antigens. Input material: blood. Every receptor here comes from a girl under 18 with multiple sclerosis.

This clonotype was detected a few times. The chain joins TRBV20-1 to TRBJ2-1, with 9 bases lining up with TRBD2. The CDR3 sequence is 16 residues long. CDR1 and CDR2 from the germline V gene are DFQATT and SNEGSKA (reference sequence). The J segment lost 3 bases and the V segment lost 8 bases, leaving 14 bases of the junction unmatched. The CDR3 region has the DNA TGCAGTCCCTCTGAGGGCGGGAGGGCCGGCTACAATGAGCAGTTCTTC. Its protein product is CSPSEGGRAGYNEQFF.

There are a few counts of this clonotype. V is TRBV3-1 and J is TRBJ2-1, with a tentative D call TRBD2 (5 bases). V lost 4 bases to trimming and J lost 3 bases, with 13 bases between them. There are 15 residues in the CDR3. Looked up from germline, CDR1 is LGHDT and CDR2 is YNNKEL (reference sequence). The CDR3 DNA reads TGTGCCAGCAGCCGCCTAGGCGGGCTCTACAATGAGCAGTTCTTC. As protein: CASSRLGGLYNEQFF.

Remarks on this clonotype: The junction does not match germline at one end; this may be a read error. This CDR3 reads CACSYEGARNSPLHF. As DNA, the CDR3 is TGTGCCTGCAGTTACGAGGGGGCGCGAAATTCACCCCTCCACTTT. The genes are TRBV6-6 and TRBJ1-6; TRBD1 agrees at 7 bases. This CDR3 region has 15 residues. Germline loops: CDR1 MNHNY, CDR2 SVGAGI (reference sequence).

As for this clonotype: One end of the junction does not line up with germline, which may come from a read error. V gene TRBV29-1 combines with J gene TRBJ2-3; D perhaps matches TRBD1 (6 bases). CDR3 length: 13 amino acids. Germline CDR1 reads SQVTM; CDR2 reads ANQGSEA. CDR3 amino acids: CSVEGQSTDTQYF. For the CDR3, the DNA is TGCAGCGTGGAAGGACAGTCCACAGATACGCAGTATTTT.

The J gene is TRBJ1-2, the V gene TRBV28; 7 nucleotides match TRBD1. The trim removed 2 bases at V and 6 bases at J, leaving 6 bases unmatched. The V gene's germline CDR1 is MDHEN and CDR2 SYDVKM. The CDR3 is 14 amino acids. CDR3 nucleotides: TGTGCCAGCAGTTTAGGGACAGCTCGCAATGGCTACACCTTC. Amino acids: CASSLGTARNGYTF.